A single sample is the source of the 15 T cell receptor beta chains below, sequenced in a study of TIL therapy for anti-PD-1-resistant metastatic lung cancer. The immunoSEQ assay was v3. Only in-frame clones appear in the TCRdb table, and some are missing; sequencing was by immunoSEQ multiplex PCR. The table includes about 36,000 clones, around four fifths detected once. This sample's time point: pre-treatment sample, taken before nivolumab and TIL therapy. The specimen was blood, collected at baseline. Receptors originate from a person aged 25 to 79 with non-small cell lung cancer.

This chain joins TRBV9 and TRBJ2-3, with 10 bases identical to TRBD2. The CDR3 totals 17 residues. The V gene's germline CDR1 is SGDLS and CDR2 YYNGEE. J lost 4 bases, V lost 0 bases, and 8 bases had no gene match. In nucleotides, the CDR3 is TGTGCCAGCAGCGTAGATCCGAGCGGGAGGGCCGCAGATACGCAGTATTTT. This sequence encodes CASSVDPSGRAADTQYF.

The chain recombines TRBV6-6 with TRBJ2-7; TRBD1 aligns across 12 bases. The CDR3 length is 15 residues. The junction had 11 bases not matched to a gene; V was cut back by 7 bases and J by 7 bases. Germline V gives CDR1 MNHNY, CDR2 SVGAGI (reference sequence). In nucleotides, the CDR3 is TGTGCCAGCACCGAAGCCGGGACAGGGGGCGGAGAGCAGTACTTC. As protein: CASTEAGTGGGEQYF.

The table lists this clone with a few counts. The rearrangement links TRBV7-3 to TRBJ1-5; D possibly corresponds to TRBD1 (5 bases). The CDR3 has 15 amino acids. Per germline, CDR1 SGHTA and CDR2 FQGTGA. V was pared by 2 bases and J by 7 bases, with 15 bases between. CDR3 coding DNA: TGTGCCAGCAGCTTAGACGGGGACGCTAGGCAGCCCCAGCATTTT. Translating gives CASSLDGDARQPQHF.

A few counts support this clone. The chain employs TRBV30 and TRBJ1-2; 7 bases map to TRBD1. The germline V gene encodes CDR1 GTSNPN and CDR2 SVGIG (reference sequence). The CDR3 extends over 11 amino acids. Trimming at V came to 0 bases and at J to 13 bases, leaving 5 bases not matched to a gene. CDR3 in DNA: TGTGCCTGGAGTGTAGGGGGCCGGGCCACCTTC. Its protein product is CAWSVGGRATF. The full variable domain, rest sourced from reference TRBV30 and TRBJ1-2, is SQTIHQWPATLVQPVGSPLSLECTVEGTSNPNLYWYRQAAGRGLQLLFYSVGIGQISSEVPQNLSASRPQDRQFILSSKKLLLSDSGFYLCAWSVGGRATFGSGTRLTVV.

This chain links TRBV5-6 with TRBJ1-5; a weak D match, TRBD1 (5 bases). CDR1 SGHDT and CDR2 YYEEEE come from the germline V gene. This CDR3 is 16 amino acids long. With 0 bases removed from V and 5 bases from J, the gap between germline ends came to 15 bases. The CDR3 loop reads CASSLESGTLDQPQHF. CDR3 in DNA: TGTGCCAGCAGCTTGGAATCGGGGACCCTGGATCAGCCCCAGCATTTT.

V and J are TRBV6-5 and TRBJ2-5; D may be TRBD1 (5 bases). The J call may be wrong; the DNA end is better matched by TRBJ2-7. CDR3 size: 15 residues. Germline V CDR1 and CDR2: MNHEY, SVGAGI. The CDR3 loop is CASTDIGALSYEQYF. CDR3 nucleotide sequence: TGTGCCAGCACCGATATAGGGGCCCTCTCCTACGAGCAGTACTTC.

The chain uses TRBV6-5 and TRBJ1-2; 7 bases fit TRBD1. V dropped 4 bases and J dropped 4; count of bases not matched to a gene: 12. CDR1 MNHEY and CDR2 SVGAGI come from the germline V gene. The CDR3 is 16 amino acids. CDR3 nucleotide sequence: TGTGCCAGCAGTTTTAAGACAGGGCGCCTATCCTATGGCTACACCTTC. Encoded protein: CASSFKTGRLSYGYTF.

The chain carries TRBV28 and TRBJ2-5, with 9 bases aligning to TRBD1. CDR3 length: 16 residues. V lost 2 bases and J lost 1; bases outside the gene matches: 5. Germline-derived CDR1 and CDR2 are MDHEN and SYDVKM. The CDR3 sequence: CASSLITGGAQETQYF. As DNA, the CDR3 is TGTGCCAGCAGTTTAATCACAGGGGGCGCCCAAGAGACCCAGTACTTC.

This clone has more than one count but fewer than ten. DNA for the CDR3: TGCGCCAGCAGCCTCAGGGGGCTTGACACTGAAGCTTTCTTT. Translating gives CASSLRGLDTEAFF. The rearrangement links TRBV4-3 to TRBJ1-1, with 8 bases fitting TRBD1. The CDR3 has 14 amino acids. Germline CDR1 reads LGHNA; CDR2 reads YSLEER. Trimming at V came to 4 bases and at J to 3 bases, leaving 4 bases not matched to a gene.

This clone was counted only a few times. The rearrangement links TRBV28 to TRBJ1-5; D gene uncertain. The germline V and J ends were trimmed by 0 bases and 2 bases, with 5 bases remaining between them. Germline lookup yields CDR1 MDHEN and CDR2 SYDVKM. This CDR3 spans 14 amino acids. The CDR3 reads CASSLWVGNQPQHF. Here the CDR3 DNA reads TGTGCCAGCAGTTTATGGGTGGGCAATCAGCCCCAGCATTTT.

The chain uses TRBV7-9 and TRBJ1-6; 8 bases match TRBD1. Per the germline V gene, CDR1 is SEHNR and CDR2 is FQNEAQ (reference sequence). This CDR3 is built from 16 residues. V was clipped by 3 bases and J by 6 bases; unmatched bases: 7. The CDR3 sequence: CASSLGGQAFNSPLHF. The CDR3 coding sequence is TGTGCCAGCAGCTTGGGGGGACAGGCTTTTAATTCACCCCTCCACTTT.

This clone was observed a handful of times. This rearrangement joins TRBV5-4 to TRBJ1-5; weak D call: TRBD1 (5 bases). CDR3 length: 14 residues. V shed 0 bases and J shed 6 bases, with 10 bases lying between them. Germline loops: CDR1 SGHNT, CDR2 YYREEE (reference sequence). The CDR3 is CASSLAGEPQPQHF. CDR3 coding DNA: TGTGCCAGCAGCTTGGCGGGGGAGCCTCAGCCCCAGCATTTT. The full variable domain, completed using reference TRBV5-4 and TRBJ1-5, is ETGVTQSPTHLIKTRGQQVTLRCSSQSGHNTVSWYQQALGQGPQFIFQYYREEENGRGNFPPRFSGLQFPNYSSELNVNALELDDSALYLCASSLAGEPQPQHFGDGTRLSIL.

There are a few counts of this clone. The chain uses TRBV5-8 and TRBJ1-5; the D is unclear. The CDR3 is 13 amino acids. V gave up 0 bases and J gave up 4 bases, with 5 bases separating them. Germline loops: CDR1 SGHTS, CDR2 YDEGEE. DNA for the CDR3: TGTGCCAGCAGCTTGGATGGTAATCAGCCCCAGCATTTT. This sequence encodes CASSLDGNQPQHF. The full variable domain, with the rest looked up from reference TRBV5-8 and TRBJ1-5, is EAGVTQSPTHLIKTRGQQATLRCSPISGHTSVYWYQQALGLGLQFLLWYDEGEERNRGNFPPRFSGRQFPNYSSELNVNALELEDSALYLCASSLDGNQPQHFGDGTRLSIL.

The chain links TRBV5-4 to TRBJ2-7; tentative D call: TRBD1 (5 bases). This CDR3 comprises 15 residues. Deletions cut 3 bases from V and 6 bases from J, with 19 bases between. Germline assignment: CDR1 SGHNT and CDR2 YYREEE (reference sequence). CDR3: CASSYNQLQGSEQYF. The CDR3, as DNA: TGTGCCAGCAGCTACAATCAACTTCAGGGCTCCGAGCAGTACTTC.

The CDR3 region is CSVGSVREEGTDTQYF. The DNA for the CDR3 is TGCAGCGTCGGGAGTGTGCGGGAGGAGGGCACAGATACGCAGTATTTT. The chain combines TRBV29-1 with TRBJ2-3; 8 bases align to TRBD2. Unmatched junction bases numbered 12, after V lost 6 bases and J lost 1 base. Germline values: CDR1 SQVTM, CDR2 ANQGSEA. The CDR3 runs to 16 residues.